The following is a TCR beta chain sequence with its context. Its antigen remains unknown. Germline CDR1 reads MNHEY; CDR2 reads SVGAGI. V was shortened by 2 bases and J by 2 bases, with 8 bases between the two germline ends. The CDR3 loop spans 14 amino acids. The cDNA had a unique molecular identifier and a template-switch universal primer site. MiXCR was run by TCRdb on the 5' RACE reads, yielding one entry per CDR3 protein. The table includes 700,000 or so distinct CDR3 sequences, 8.5% to 9.5% detected once. The sample originates from a study of identical twins. General study results and limits: Models underpredicted monozygotic twin sharing of out-of-frame TCR alpha.

The donor group consisted entirely of healthy Caucasians. This sample was also put to use in a study of yellow fever vaccine responses in identical twins.

The sample was PBMCs. This receptor was identified in a woman younger than 35 in good health. J is TRBJ2-3 and V is TRBV6-5; no firm D call. The CDR3 DNA reads as TGTGCCAGCAGTTACGACTGGGCCACAGATACGCAGTATTTT. It translates to CASSYDWATDTQYF.